The next 24 T cell receptor beta chains were all read from a single sample in a study of monozygotic twins with cystic fibrosis. Clones were read by immunoSEQ multiplex PCR, and TCRdb kept only the in-frame ones, dropping some. Found here are approximately 9,700 clones, roughly nine tenths of them singletons; the top ten hold about 5%. The sample comprised blood. All receptors come from a boy younger than 10 with cystic fibrosis.

The genes are TRBV7-2 and TRBJ2-1; D might be TRBD1 or TRBD2, each matching 6 bases. This CDR3 comprises 15 residues. Germline CDR1 SGHTA, CDR2 FQGNSA. Trimming left V 8 bases short and J 5 bases short, with 19 bases between. The CDR3 DNA follows: TGTGCCAGCCCGGTTGGGGGGCGTGTGGACAATGAGCAGTTCTTC. Translating gives CASPVGGRVDNEQFF.

The J gene is TRBJ2-5, the V gene TRBV14; the D call may be TRBD1 or TRBD2 (6 bases each). Germline V gene sequence: CDR1 SGHDN, CDR2 FVKESK. The CDR3 is made up of 16 amino acids. Trimming removed 3 bases at V and 1 base at J, with 15 bases between. CDR3 region: CASSQNTGALQETQYF. The CDR3 DNA reads as TGTGCCAGCAGCCAGAACACGGGGGCCCTCCAAGAGACCCAGTACTTC.

The CDR3 here is CASSSGIRGYGYTF. CDR3 bases: TGTGCCAGCAGCTCCGGGATCAGGGGCTATGGCTACACCTTC. The gene calls are TRBV7-9 and TRBJ1-2, with D perhaps matching TRBD1 (6 bases). Per germline, CDR1 SEHNR and CDR2 FQNEAQ (reference sequence). The ends were cut back, 4 bases at V and 4 bases at J, with 13 bases in the middle. This CDR3 is 14 amino acids long.

This CDR3 reads CASSGDVNTGELFF. The DNA for the CDR3 is TGTGCCAGCAGCGGGGACGTGAACACCGGGGAGCTGTTTTTT. J is TRBJ2-2 and V is TRBV5-5; D tentatively reads TRBD1 or TRBD2 (5 bases each). Germline V gene data show CDR1 as SGHKS and CDR2 as YYEKEE (reference sequence). V was pared by 4 bases and J by 1 base, with 8 bases between. CDR3 length equals 14 residues.

The chain recombines TRBV27 with TRBJ2-2; D call uncertain. The germline V gene encodes CDR1 MNHEY and CDR2 SMNVEV (reference sequence). This CDR3 spans 14 amino acids. The V end was cut by 5 bases, the J end by 2 bases, with 9 bases between. In nucleotides, the CDR3 is TGTGCCAGCAGTCCTCAGGAAAACACCGGGGAGCTGTTTTTT. Translation: CASSPQENTGELFF.

This clone was seen only once. This rearrangement joins TRBV11-2 to TRBJ2-6; D gene unclear. Looked up from germline, CDR1 is SGHAT and CDR2 is FQNNGV. The CDR3 runs 14 residues. Deletions cut 7 bases from V and 1 base from J, with 8 bases between. The CDR3 nucleotides are TGTGCCAGCACCTCCTATTCTGGGGCCAACGTCCTGACTTTC. Residues: CASTSYSGANVLTF.

DNA of the CDR3: TGTGCCAGCAGGCGACAGGGGCCCACCGGGGAGCTGTTTTTT. This encodes CASRRQGPTGELFF. J is TRBJ2-2 and V is TRBV6-5; TRBD1 matches 8 bases. This CDR3 spans 14 amino acids. Germline CDR1 reads MNHEY; CDR2 reads SVGAGI. With 6 bases clipped from V and 4 bases from J, the junction kept 4 bases outside the gene matches.

The chain is built from TRBV30 and TRBJ2-2; TRBD1 matches at 9 bases. The germline V gene has CDR1 GTSNPN and CDR2 SVGIG (reference sequence). The length of the CDR3 is 15 residues. The V and J ends lost 1 base and 7 bases, in that order; junction bases with no gene match: 7. The CDR3: CAWSDNRGRSGELFF. The DNA for the CDR3 is TGTGCCTGGAGTGACAACAGGGGGCGCAGCGGGGAGCTGTTTTTT.

CDR3 nucleotide sequence: TGTGCCAGCAGCTTACCCCTCCACGGGACTAGCGGGGACCCAGATACGCAGTATTTT. Translating gives CASSLPLHGTSGDPDTQYF. V and J are TRBV7-2 and TRBJ2-3; TRBD2 matches 13 bases. Unmatched junction bases numbered 12, after V lost 2 bases and J lost 4 bases. The germline CDR1 and CDR2 sequences are SGHTA and FQGNSA. The CDR3 has 19 amino acids.

V gene TRBV5-4 combines with J gene TRBJ2-1, with TRBD2 as a possible D gene (7 bases). Germline CDR1 is SGHNT and CDR2 is YYREEE (reference sequence). This CDR3 has 15 amino acids. Trimming took off 4 bases at V and 5 bases at J, with 16 bases between the two ends. The CDR3, as DNA: TGTGCCAGCAGCCAGCGGGACACCCCACACAATGAGCAGTTCTTC. It codes for CASSQRDTPHNEQFF.

This clone was counted once. The chain is built from TRBV11-2 and TRBJ2-1, with a tentative D call TRBD1 (5 bases). The germline V gene encodes CDR1 SGHAT and CDR2 FQNNGV. The CDR3 consists of 14 residues. V was pared by 3 bases and J by 6 bases, with 12 bases between. CDR3 bases: TGTGCCAGCAGCTTCAACTATCAGGGCAATGAGCAGTTCTTC. Translated: CASSFNYQGNEQFF.

CDR3 in amino acids: CASNEQGETYEQYV. The DNA for the CDR3 is TGCGCCAGCAACGAACAGGGTGAGACCTACGAGCAGTACGTC. The V gene is TRBV10-1, the J gene TRBJ2-7, with D tentatively TRBD1 (6 bases). Trimming stripped 7 bases from V and 2 bases from J, with 15 bases between. Germline values: CDR1 WNHNN, CDR2 SYGVQD (reference sequence). The CDR3 consists of 14 residues.

As DNA, the CDR3 is TGTGCCAGTAGTAAGCAGAATTTCCTCTATAATTCACCCCTCCACTTT. It is translated as CASSKQNFLYNSPLHF. This chain joins TRBV19 and TRBJ1-6; D not resolved. Germline V gene lookup returns CDR1 LNHDA and CDR2 SQIVND (reference sequence). Trimming removed 4 bases at V and 3 bases at J, with 13 bases between. The CDR3 loop spans 16 amino acids. The whole variable domain, remainder taken from reference TRBV19 and TRBJ1-6, is DGGITQSPKYLFRKEGQNVTLSCEQNLNHDAMYWYRQDPGQGLRLIYYSQIVNDFQKGDIAEGYSVSREKKESFPLTVTSAQKNPTAFYLCASSKQNFLYNSPLHFGNGTRLTVT.

V and J are TRBV18 and TRBJ2-4, with D perhaps given as TRBD1 or TRBD2 (6 bases each). Per germline, CDR1 KGHSH and CDR2 LQKENI. The CDR3 runs 15 residues. The V gene lost 5 bases and the J gene lost 7 bases, with 18 bases spanning the gap. CDR3 nucleotide sequence: TGTGCCAGCTCAATCCAGGGGACTCCCGGTAACATTCAGTACTTC. Its protein is CASSIQGTPGNIQYF.

The rearrangement links TRBV9 to TRBJ2-7; TRBD2 aligns across 12 bases. V shed 4 bases and J 5 bases; nucleotides not matched to a gene: 4. Germline CDR1 and CDR2: SGDLS and YYNGEE. The CDR3 length is 14 residues. The CDR3 bases are TGTGCCAGCAGCCCTCTAGCGGGGGGGAACGAGCAGTACTTC. It specifies CASSPLAGGNEQYF.

V is TRBV5-1 and J is TRBJ2-1; D unclear. With 1 base removed from V and 5 bases from J, the gap between germline ends came to 1 base. Germline lookup yields CDR1 SGHRS and CDR2 YFSETQ. The CDR3 spans 11 residues. CDR3 region: CASSLHNEQFF. CDR3 coding DNA: TGCGCCAGCAGCTTGCACAATGAGCAGTTCTTC.

The gene calls are TRBV11-2 and TRBJ2-1; either TRBD1 or TRBD2 may fit D (5 bases each). Between the trimmed V and J ends, which lost 3 bases and 4 bases, there was a span of 16 bases. Germline V CDR1 and CDR2: SGHAT, FQNNGV. This CDR3 has 16 residues. The CDR3 coding sequence is TGTGCCAGCAGCTTCCCACAGGAGGACATTTACAATGAGCAGTTCTTC. It is translated as CASSFPQEDIYNEQFF. Supplemented by reference TRBV11-2 and TRBJ2-1, the full variable domain reads EAGVAQSPRYKIIEKRQSVAFWCNPISGHATLYWYQQILGQGPKLLIQFQNNGVVDDSQLPKDRFSAERLKGVDSTLKIQPAKLEDSAVYLCASSFPQEDIYNEQFFGPGTRLTVL.

The rearrangement joins TRBV11-3 to TRBJ1-6; D is unresolved. Trimming shortened V by 6 bases and J by 12 bases, and 9 bases separated the two germline ends. CDR1 and CDR2 (germline): SGHNT, YENEEA. The CDR3 is made up of 11 amino acids. CDR3 nucleotide sequence: TGTGCCAGCAGAGGAAGAGTACCCCTCCACTTT. Translation: CASRGRVPLHF.

V is TRBV14 and J is TRBJ1-3; D is undetermined. V lost 1 base and J 4 bases, leaving 14 bases between the germline ends. Germline CDR1 SGHDN, CDR2 FVKESK. This CDR3 is built from 16 residues. The CDR3 loop is CASSQVSPNAGNTIYF. DNA of the CDR3: TGTGCCAGCAGCCAAGTCAGCCCTAATGCCGGAAACACCATATATTTT.

The sample holds one count of this clone. V and J are TRBV6-5 and TRBJ1-4; D unclear. Germline loops: CDR1 MNHEY, CDR2 SVGAGI. This CDR3 contains 15 residues. V lost 3 bases and J 4 bases, leaving 12 bases between the germline ends. The chain's CDR3 is CASSYTLSGNEKLFF. The CDR3, as DNA: TGTGCCAGCAGTTATACCTTGTCTGGTAATGAAAAACTGTTTTTT.

This clone came up once. This sequence joins TRBV30 and TRBJ2-7; no definite D call. Germline V CDR1 and CDR2: GTSNPN, SVGIG (reference sequence). This CDR3 has 11 amino acids. The ends were cut back, 2 bases at V and 12 bases at J, with 14 bases in the middle. CDR3 region: CAWSLGPTLYF. The CDR3 DNA follows: TGTGCCTGGAGTCTAGGACCGACTCTGTACTTC.

In this sample, this clone turned up once. This chain links TRBV7-2 with TRBJ2-1; either TRBD1 or TRBD2 may supply D (6 bases each). Trimming took 1 base from V and 2 from J, leaving 9 bases between them. Germline V CDR1 and CDR2: SGHTA, FQGNSA. The CDR3 length is 15 residues. CDR3 DNA: TGTGCCAGCAGCTTAGTAGGGGGGACCTACAATGAGCAGTTCTTC. Translated, it gives CASSLVGGTYNEQFF.

The chain carries TRBV7-2 and TRBJ2-5, with D tentatively TRBD1 or TRBD2 (5 bases each). CDR1 and CDR2 (germline): SGHTA, FQGNSA. Trimming took off 3 bases at V and 7 bases at J, with 9 bases between the two ends. The CDR3 length is 12 residues. This CDR3 reads CASSLVGTTQYF. The CDR3 DNA is TGTGCCAGCAGCTTGGTCGGGACGACCCAGTACTTC.

J is TRBJ2-2 and V is TRBV19; D could derive from TRBD1 or TRBD2 (5 bases each). With 5 bases removed from V and 7 bases from J, the gap between germline ends came to 14 bases. The CDR3 covers 14 residues. Germline V gene lookup returns CDR1 LNHDA and CDR2 SQIVND (reference sequence). The CDR3 protein is CASSPDPGSGELFF. In DNA, the CDR3 is TGTGCCAGTAGTCCCGACCCAGGGAGCGGGGAGCTGTTTTTT.